Below, 31 T cell receptor beta chains from the same sample are listed, as sequenced in a study of shared clonotypes between healthy human individuals. Sequenced by immunoSEQ multiplex PCR; TCRdb stores in-frame clones only, minus some. Of about 1 million clones listed, about 75% are singletons. The sequenced material came from memory CD4+ T cells sorted from blood. Subset noted: CD45RA-negative fraction. These TCRs come from a man between 18 and 29 years old in good health.

Only a few counts were recorded for this clone. The rearrangement uses TRBV10-3 and TRBJ2-1; TRBD2 matches at 12 bases. CDR3 length: 18 residues. Per germline, CDR1 ENHRY and CDR2 SYGVKD. Losses at the gene ends were 4 bases for V and 0 bases for J; bases not matched to a gene: 7. CDR3 sequence (DNA): TGTGCCATCAGTGCCGGACTAGCGGGGTCTAGCTCCTACAATGAGCAGTTCTTC. Translation: CAISAGLAGSSSYNEQFF.

Only one count was recorded for this clone. V gene TRBV6-1 combines with J gene TRBJ1-1; possibly TRBD1 for D (5 bases). CDR1 is MNHNS and CDR2 is SASEGT in the germline V gene. The CDR3 runs to 14 residues. Trimming took 10 bases from V and 1 from J, leaving 16 bases between them. This chain's CDR3 is CAISYATGNTEAFF. For the CDR3, the DNA is TGTGCCATCAGCTACGCAACAGGGAACACTGAAGCTTTCTTT.

This clone appeared once. The chain uses TRBV2 and TRBJ1-6; 8 bases fit TRBD1. Germline CDR1 and CDR2: SNHLY and FYNNEI. Losses at the gene ends were 6 bases for V and 8 bases for J; bases not matched to a gene: 6. The CDR3 loop spans 14 amino acids. CDR3 residues: CASSPDRGDSPLHF. CDR3 in DNA: TGTGCCAGCAGCCCAGACAGGGGTGATTCACCCCTCCACTTT.

The chain is built from TRBV6-5 and TRBJ2-4, with 8 bases aligning to TRBD2. Germline loops: CDR1 MNHEY, CDR2 SVGAGI. V was pared by 5 bases and J by 14 bases, with 11 bases of the junction left unmatched. The CDR3 is 13 amino acids. Written as DNA, the CDR3 is TGTGCCAGCAGTGAAGGAGAGGGTAGCGGGAAGTACTTC. Translation: CASSEGEGSGKYF.

The rearrangement uses TRBV5-1 and TRBJ1-2, with unresolved D. From germline, CDR1 is SGHRS and CDR2 YFSETQ. V lost 4 bases to trimming and J lost 6 bases, with 10 bases between them. This CDR3 is built from 12 residues. The CDR3 coding sequence is TGCGCCAGCAGCCCCGAGCGGGATGGCTACACCTTC. It encodes CASSPERDGYTF.

On this clone itself: The sample carries other DNA sequences with the same CDR3. This chain connects TRBV7-9 to TRBJ2-7, with TRBD2 matching 7 bases. Germline V gene data show CDR1 as SEHNR and CDR2 as FQNEAQ (reference sequence). The CDR3 spans 14 residues. The V gene end was trimmed by 1 base and the J gene end by 2 bases; junction bases not matched to a gene: 2. The CDR3 loop is CASSLGGGPYEQYF. The CDR3 DNA follows: TGTGCCAGCAGCTTAGGGGGAGGGCCCTACGAGCAGTACTTC. Supplemented by reference TRBV7-9 and TRBJ2-7, the full variable domain reads DTGVSQNPRHKITKRGQNVTFRCDPISEHNRLYWYRQTLGQGPEFLTYFQNEAQLEKSRLLSDRFSAERPKGSFSTLEIQRTEQGDSAMYLCASSLGGGPYEQYFGPGTRLTVT.

This clone has just one count. This rearrangement joins TRBV10-2 to TRBJ1-1; tentatively, D is TRBD1 (5 bases). Germline-derived CDR1 and CDR2 are WSHSY and SAAADI. Trimming shortened V by 2 bases and J by 5 bases, and 9 bases separated the two germline ends. CDR3 length: 13 amino acids. Written as DNA, the CDR3 is TGCGCCAGCAGTGAGATGGGGGGGACTGAAGCTTTCTTT. Translating it yields CASSEMGGTEAFF.

V usage is TRBV7-8 and J usage is TRBJ2-2; 14 nucleotides match TRBD2. CDR1 SGHVS and CDR2 FQNEAQ come from the germline V gene. The CDR3 is 19 amino acids. V lost 5 bases, J lost 4 bases, and 12 bases stayed unmatched. The CDR3 loop is CASSTPTSGGALGTGELFF. CDR3 in DNA: TGTGCCAGCAGCACGCCGACTAGCGGGGGGGCCTTGGGCACCGGGGAGCTGTTTTTT. The full variable domain, with the rest looked up from reference TRBV7-8 and TRBJ2-2, is GAGVSQSPRYKVAKRGQDVALRCDPISGHVSLFWYQQALGQGPEFLTYFQNEAQLDKSGLPSDRFFAERPEGSVSTLKIQRTQQEDSAVYLCASSTPTSGGALGTGELFFGEGSRLTVL.

The count of this clone is one. The chain uses TRBV10-3 and TRBJ1-3; D perhaps matches TRBD1 (6 bases). Germline loops: CDR1 ENHRY, CDR2 SYGVKD. The germline V and J ends were trimmed by 9 bases and 5 bases, with 11 bases remaining between them. The CDR3 is 12 residues long. CDR3 sequence (DNA): TGTGCCATAGGGGACAAGAGAAACACCATATATTTT. Translation gives CAIGDKRNTIYF.

In the case of this clone: A single base separates this from a much larger clone, so it may be a read error. The chain combines TRBV6-1 with TRBJ1-2; D unresolved. Trimming left V 4 bases short and J 4 bases short, with 4 bases between. The germline gives CDR1 MNHNS, CDR2 SASEGT. This CDR3 spans 11 amino acids. The CDR3 here is CASSVGYGYTF. CDR3 bases: TGTGCCAGCAGTGTGGGCTATGGCTACACCTTC.

This clone came up once. The chain combines TRBV9 with TRBJ2-5; D is undetermined. Germline CDR1 SGDLS, CDR2 YYNGEE. This CDR3 region has 13 residues. V lost 3 bases, J lost 2 bases, and 8 bases lay in between. CDR3 DNA: TGTGCCAGCAGCGCCGAGACACAAGAGACCCAGTACTTC. This translates into CASSAETQETQYF.

The genes are TRBV28 and TRBJ1-4; 7 positions agree with TRBD1. Germline CDR1 is MDHEN and CDR2 is SYDVKM. This CDR3 spans 14 amino acids. V gave up 6 bases and J gave up 6 bases; unmatched junction bases: 7. The CDR3 sequence: CASSPGTAYEKLFF. CDR3 bases: TGTGCCAGCAGCCCCGGGACAGCGTATGAAAAACTGTTTTTT.

CDR3 loop: CASSLLADGSYEQYF. CDR3 nucleotide sequence: TGTGCCAGCAGTTTACTGGCAGACGGATCCTACGAGCAGTACTTC. The V and J genes are TRBV27 and TRBJ2-7; no definite D call. Germline V gives CDR1 MNHEY, CDR2 SMNVEV (reference sequence). Trimming removed 2 bases from V and 1 base from J, with 12 bases in between. The CDR3 consists of 15 residues.

The chain carries TRBV27 and TRBJ1-6, with D tentatively TRBD1 (5 bases). This CDR3 spans 17 amino acids. V was cut by 3 bases and J by 10 bases, with 22 bases left in between. The germline CDR1 and CDR2 sequences are MNHEY and SMNVEV (reference sequence). For the CDR3, the DNA is TGTGCCAGCAGTTTTGGGACCTTTGAGGGCAGTCCCTCACCCCTCCACTTT. Translated, it gives CASSFGTFEGSPSPLHF.

This rearrangement joins TRBV7-2 to TRBJ2-7; D unclear. Trimming removed 5 bases at V and 2 bases at J, with 4 bases between. The CDR3 is 11 amino acids. CDR1 is SGHTA and CDR2 is FQGNSA in the germline V gene. CDR3 region: CASSATYEQYF. CDR3 sequence (DNA): TGTGCCAGCAGCGCTACCTACGAGCAGTACTTC. The variable domain in full, completed from reference TRBV7-2 and TRBJ2-7, reads GAGVSQSPSNKVTEKGKDVELRCDPISGHTALYWYRQSLGQGLEFLIYFQGNSAPDKSGLPSDRFSAERTGGSVSTLTIQRTQQEDSAVYLCASSATYEQYFGPGTRLTVT.

The rearrangement links TRBV6-6 to TRBJ2-7; D possibly corresponds to TRBD2 (5 bases). This CDR3 region has 11 residues. Germline CDR1 and CDR2: MNHNY and SVGAGI (reference sequence). Deletions cut 7 bases from V and 4 bases from J, with 8 bases between. This CDR3 is CASTAGYEQYF. As DNA, the CDR3 is TGTGCCAGCACGGCGGGTTACGAGCAGTACTTC.

J is TRBJ1-1 and V is TRBV7-9; D call uncertain. Germline values: CDR1 SEHNR, CDR2 FQNEAQ (reference sequence). The CDR3 runs to 16 residues. V lost 2 bases to trimming and J lost 1 base, with 14 bases between them. CDR3 bases: TGTGCCAGCAGCTTACCCAATGCCGGTCCGAACACTGAAGCTTTCTTT. It translates to CASSLPNAGPNTEAFF.

This chain uses TRBV12-5 with TRBJ2-3; 8 nucleotides align to TRBD1. CDR3 length: 14 amino acids. The V gene end was trimmed by 5 bases and the J gene end by 5 bases; junction bases not matched to a gene: 6. Germline CDR1 reads LGHNT; CDR2 reads FRNRAP. The CDR3 DNA is TGTGCTAGTGGTCCCGGACAGGGTGGAGATACGCAGTATTTT. This codes for CASGPGQGGDTQYF.

The rearrangement uses TRBV18 and TRBJ1-4; 7 bases agree with TRBD1. The V and J ends lost 3 bases and 6 bases, in that order; junction bases with no gene match: 1. The CDR3 contains 13 residues. Germline CDR1 KGHSH, CDR2 LQKENI. The DNA for the CDR3 is TGTGCCAGCTCACCTCAGGGGGATGAAAAACTGTTTTTT. Amino acid sequence: CASSPQGDEKLFF.

The J gene is TRBJ1-5, the V gene TRBV7-6; perhaps TRBD1 as D (6 bases). The CDR3 loop spans 16 amino acids. Trimming shortened V by 1 base and J by 8 bases, and 18 bases separated the two germline ends. Germline V CDR1 and CDR2: SGHVS, FNYEAQ. CDR3 DNA sequence: TGTGCCAGCAGCTTAGGGGGGCTTCCTGAGAGGGAGCCCCAGCATTTT. Its protein is CASSLGGLPEREPQHF.

The chain links TRBV11-2 to TRBJ2-5, with 9 nucleotides matching TRBD2. Germline V gene lookup returns CDR1 SGHAT and CDR2 FQNNGV. V shed 5 bases, J shed 5 bases, and the junction held 9 bases outside the gene matches. The length of the CDR3 is 15 residues. The CDR3 DNA reads as TGTGCCAGCAGCCTAACTGTAGCGGGGGTGGAGACCCAGTACTTC. The encoded protein is CASSLTVAGVETQYF. The full variable domain, completed using reference TRBV11-2 and TRBJ2-5, is EAGVAQSPRYKIIEKRQSVAFWCNPISGHATLYWYQQILGQGPKLLIQFQNNGVVDDSQLPKDRFSAERLKGVDSTLKIQPAKLEDSAVYLCASSLTVAGVETQYFGPGTRLLVL.

This chain links TRBV6-5 with TRBJ2-5; a possible D gene is TRBD1 (6 bases). The CDR3 contains 13 residues. V lost 5 bases and J lost 2, with 9 bases in between. Germline lookup yields CDR1 MNHEY and CDR2 SVGAGI. The CDR3 region has the DNA TGTGCCAGCAGTGGACAGCCTCAAGAGACCCAGTACTTC. Protein sequence: CASSGQPQETQYF.

The gene calls are TRBV28 and TRBJ1-2, with TRBD1 identical over 8 bases. The CDR3 has 15 residues. The V gene end was trimmed by 1 base and the J gene end by 4 bases; junction bases not matched to a gene: 5. Germline CDR1 and CDR2: MDHEN and SYDVKM. DNA for the CDR3: TGTGCCAGCAGTTTATCCCCAGGGGGCCTCTATGGCTACACCTTC. Translation gives CASSLSPGGLYGYTF.

V gene TRBV11-2 combines with J gene TRBJ2-2; tentative D call: TRBD2 (5 bases). The CDR3 has 16 amino acids. Germline CDR1 and CDR2: SGHAT and FQNNGV. V was cut by 2 bases and J by 6 bases, with 16 bases left in between. This CDR3 is CASSLLRGFRPGELFF. CDR3 bases: TGTGCCAGCAGCTTATTGAGAGGGTTTCGTCCCGGGGAGCTGTTTTTT.

Here the CDR3 DNA reads TGCAGTGCTAGAGTCGTCCCTGAAGCTTTCTTT. This encodes CSARVVPEAFF. The J gene is TRBJ1-1, the V gene TRBV20-1; D is unclear. Germline CDR1 reads DFQATT; CDR2 reads SNEGSKA (reference sequence). V lost 1 base, J lost 6 bases, and 6 bases lay in between. This CDR3 spans 11 amino acids.

This chain uses TRBV28 with TRBJ2-7, with 8 bases lining up with TRBD1. The V segment lost 6 bases and the J segment 6 bases; nucleotides outside the gene matches: 10. The CDR3 is made up of 14 amino acids. CDR1 and CDR2 from the germline V gene are MDHEN and SYDVKM. DNA of the CDR3: TGTGCCAGCAGGACGAGGACAGGGCGATTCGAGCAGTACTTC. This gives the protein CASRTRTGRFEQYF.

The rearrangement links TRBV19 to TRBJ1-6; 7 bases are a match to TRBD1. In germline, CDR1 is LNHDA, CDR2 SQIVND (reference sequence). V trimming: 7 bases; J trimming: 0 bases; junction bases outside the gene matches: 15. The CDR3 has 19 residues. For the CDR3, the DNA is TGTGCCAGTAATTCTCGATACACAGGGGATACCTCCTATAATTCACCCCTCCACTTT. This codes for CASNSRYTGDTSYNSPLHF.

This clone came up many times. The V and J genes are TRBV7-6 and TRBJ2-6; either TRBD1 or TRBD2 may fit D (5 bases each). V lost 1 base and J lost 0, with 7 bases in between. Looked up from germline, CDR1 is SGHVS and CDR2 is FNYEAQ. There are 16 residues in the CDR3. The CDR3 region has the DNA TGTGCCAGCAGCTTAGTTGGGGGCTCTGGGGCCAACGTCCTGACTTTC. The encoded protein is CASSLVGGSGANVLTF.

The gene calls are TRBV4-1 and TRBJ2-5; TRBD2 matches 9 bases. After removal of 3 bases from V and 5 bases from J, the junction contained 10 bases not matched to a gene. The germline CDR1 and CDR2 sequences are MGHRA and YSYEKL. This CDR3 contains 16 residues. The CDR3 here is CASSQGGGGSGETQYF. CDR3 in DNA: TGCGCCAGCAGCCAGGGCGGGGGGGGCTCCGGGGAGACCCAGTACTTC.

V is TRBV5-4 and J is TRBJ2-5, with a weak D call TRBD2 (6 bases). Trimming stripped 3 bases from V and 1 base from J, with 13 bases between. The germline gives CDR1 SGHNT, CDR2 YYREEE (reference sequence). The CDR3 runs 15 residues. CDR3 loop: CASSSAGTLQETQYF. CDR3 bases: TGTGCCAGCAGCTCGGCCGGGACTCTCCAAGAGACCCAGTACTTC.

The chain recombines TRBV7-2 with TRBJ2-5, with D unclear. Trimming shortened V by 4 bases and J by 5 bases, and 14 bases separated the two germline ends. The CDR3 has 14 residues. Germline CDR1 reads SGHTA; CDR2 reads FQGNSA. The DNA of the CDR3 is TGTGCCAGCAGCTCCGGAAACTCCTTGGAGACCCAGTACTTC. It is translated as CASSSGNSLETQYF.